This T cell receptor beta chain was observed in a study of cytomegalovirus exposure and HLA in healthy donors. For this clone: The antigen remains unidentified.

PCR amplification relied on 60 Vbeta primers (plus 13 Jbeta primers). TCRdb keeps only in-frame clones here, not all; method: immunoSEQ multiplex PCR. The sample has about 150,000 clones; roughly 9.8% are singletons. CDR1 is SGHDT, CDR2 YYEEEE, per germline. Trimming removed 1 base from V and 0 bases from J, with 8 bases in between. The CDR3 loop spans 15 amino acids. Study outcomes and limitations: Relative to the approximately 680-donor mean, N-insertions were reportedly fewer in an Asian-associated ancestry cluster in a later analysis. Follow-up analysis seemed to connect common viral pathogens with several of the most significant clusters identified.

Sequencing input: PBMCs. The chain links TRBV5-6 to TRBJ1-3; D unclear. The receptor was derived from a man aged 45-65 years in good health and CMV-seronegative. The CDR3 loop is CASSLPQDSGNTIYF. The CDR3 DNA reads TGTGCCAGCAGCTTGCCCCAGGACTCTGGAAACACCATATATTTT.